These T cell receptor beta chains were read from a single sample in a study of technical replicates of blood from several donors. Repertoires were generated with immunoSEQ multiplex PCR, while TCRdb's copy carries only in-frame clones and drops some. The table lists around 85,000 clones, around 94% of them singletons. Input material: T cells isolated from PBMCs. The source is a human donor in good health. Each CDR3 is given with its conserved first and last residue. Each record gives: V gene, clone size, J gene, CDR3 length, D gene, CDR3 protein, CDR3 DNA. A D gene is named only where the DNA matches it firmly. Clone size is shown for a subset of rows, as once, few, many or a class of expanded clone.

V gene: TRBV19; clone size: -; J gene: TRBJ1-4; CDR3 length: 17; D gene: -; CDR3 protein: CASSQPTWTATNEKLFF; CDR3 DNA: TGTGCCAGTAGTCAACCGACCTGGACAGCAACTAATGAAAAACTGTTTTTT
V gene: TRBV6-1; clone size: -; J gene: TRBJ2-5; CDR3 length: 15; D gene: -; CDR3 protein: CASSSNPGNQETQYF; CDR3 DNA: TGTGCCAGCAGCTCTAATCCGGGTAACCAAGAGACCCAGTACTTC
V gene: TRBV11-2; clone size: -; J gene: TRBJ2-2; CDR3 length: 15; D gene: -; CDR3 protein: CASSSRVLDTGELFF; CDR3 DNA: TGTGCCAGCAGCTCCAGGGTCTTGGACACCGGGGAGCTGTTTTTT
V gene: TRBV28; clone size: -; J gene: TRBJ1-5; CDR3 length: 16; D gene: TRBD1; CDR3 protein: CASTLGGRGPGQPQHF; CDR3 DNA: TGTGCCAGCACCCTCGGGGGCAGGGGGCCGGGGCAGCCCCAGCATTTT
V gene: TRBV30; clone size: -; J gene: TRBJ2-5; CDR3 length: 17; D gene: TRBD2; CDR3 protein: CAWSVQRTSGAGKTQYF; CDR3 DNA: TGTGCCTGGAGTGTACAACGGACTAGCGGGGCAGGGAAGACCCAGTACTTC
V gene: TRBV7-9; clone size: -; J gene: TRBJ2-1; CDR3 length: 17; D gene: TRBD2; CDR3 protein: CASSSSFLAGEHNEQFF; CDR3 DNA: TGTGCCAGCAGCTCCTCTTTTCTAGCGGGGGAGCACAATGAGCAGTTCTTC
V gene: TRBV28; clone size: -; J gene: TRBJ2-7; CDR3 length: 14; D gene: TRBD1; CDR3 protein: CASSTTGGPYEQYF; CDR3 DNA: TGTGCCAGCAGTACAACAGGGGGACCCTACGAGCAGTACTTC
V gene: TRBV6-5; clone size: -; J gene: TRBJ1-6; CDR3 length: 16; D gene: -; CDR3 protein: CASSYAGEMLDSPLHF; CDR3 DNA: TGTGCCAGCAGTTACGCCGGGGAAATGCTGGATTCACCCCTCCACTTT
V gene: TRBV14; clone size: -; J gene: TRBJ1-2; CDR3 length: 14; D gene: TRBD1; CDR3 protein: CASSRTGGILGYTF; CDR3 DNA: TGTGCCAGCAGCCGGACAGGGGGCATCCTAGGCTACACCTTC
V gene: TRBV6-1; clone size: few; J gene: TRBJ1-1; CDR3 length: 13; D gene: -; CDR3 protein: CATSLEGNTEAFF; CDR3 DNA: TGTGCCACCTCCCTGGAGGGGAACACTGAAGCTTTCTTT
V gene: TRBV28; clone size: -; J gene: TRBJ1-1; CDR3 length: 16; D gene: TRBD1; CDR3 protein: CASSSPGTATNTEAFF; CDR3 DNA: TGTGCCAGCAGTTCCCCCGGGACAGCAACGAACACTGAAGCTTTCTTT
V gene: TRBV19; clone size: -; J gene: TRBJ1-1; CDR3 length: 14; D gene: -; CDR3 protein: CASSTRGKNTEAFF; CDR3 DNA: TGTGCCAGTAGTACTCGGGGGAAGAACACTGAAGCTTTCTTT
V gene: TRBV5-1; clone size: few; J gene: TRBJ1-1; CDR3 length: 16; D gene: -; CDR3 protein: CASSLGFRGKNTEAFF; CDR3 DNA: TGCGCCAGCAGCTTGGGTTTCCGGGGAAAGAACACTGAAGCTTTCTTT
V gene: TRBV7-2; clone size: -; J gene: TRBJ1-3; CDR3 length: 15; D gene: TRBD1; CDR3 protein: CASSLTTGVGNTIYF; CDR3 DNA: TGTGCCAGCAGCTTAACGACAGGGGTTGGAAACACCATATATTTT
V gene: TRBV13; clone size: -; J gene: TRBJ1-4; CDR3 length: 15; D gene: -; CDR3 protein: CASSPGGGRLGKLFF; CDR3 DNA: TGTGCCAGCAGCCCAGGCGGGGGGCGACTCGGAAAACTGTTTTTT
V gene: TRBV18; clone size: -; J gene: TRBJ2-3; CDR3 length: 15; D gene: -; CDR3 protein: CASSLISGVTDTQYF; CDR3 DNA: TGTGCCAGCTCACTTATTTCGGGTGTCACAGATACGCAGTATTTT
V gene: TRBV9; clone size: -; J gene: TRBJ1-4; CDR3 length: 17; D gene: TRBD1; CDR3 protein: CASSGTGTLATNEKLFF; CDR3 DNA: TGTGCCAGCTCCGGGACAGGGACCTTAGCAACTAATGAAAAACTGTTTTTT
V gene: TRBV6-1; clone size: once; J gene: TRBJ1-2; CDR3 length: 14; D gene: -; CDR3 protein: CASSLQSGSRGYTF; CDR3 DNA: TGTGCCAGCAGTTTACAAAGCGGTTCCCGTGGCTACACCTTC
V gene: TRBV19; clone size: -; J gene: TRBJ1-1; CDR3 length: 14; D gene: -; CDR3 protein: CASSIVRGANEAFF; CDR3 DNA: TGTGCCAGTAGTATAGTCCGGGGGGCAAATGAAGCTTTCTTT
V gene: TRBV9; clone size: -; J gene: TRBJ2-7; CDR3 length: 15; D gene: TRBD2; CDR3 protein: CASSPLGEGSHEQYF; CDR3 DNA: TGTGCCAGCAGCCCACTAGGGGAGGGTTCCCACGAGCAGTACTTC
V gene: TRBV12-5; clone size: -; J gene: TRBJ2-5; CDR3 length: 14; D gene: -; CDR3 protein: CASGLVQGEGTQYF; CDR3 DNA: TGTGCTAGTGGTTTGGTACAGGGTGAGGGGACCCAGTACTTC
V gene: TRBV30; clone size: -; J gene: TRBJ2-7; CDR3 length: 16; D gene: -; CDR3 protein: CAWNPTHNPSAYEQYF; CDR3 DNA: TGTGCCTGGAATCCTACCCATAATCCCTCGGCCTACGAGCAGTACTTC
V gene: TRBV11-3; clone size: -; J gene: TRBJ1-1; CDR3 length: 14; D gene: -; CDR3 protein: CASSLDPSGTEAFF; CDR3 DNA: TGTGCCAGCAGCTTAGATCCCAGCGGGACTGAAGCTTTCTTT
V gene: TRBV5-4; clone size: -; J gene: TRBJ1-3; CDR3 length: 14; D gene: -; CDR3 protein: CASSQTGSGNTIYF; CDR3 DNA: TGTGCCAGCAGCCAAACAGGGTCTGGAAACACCATATATTTT
V gene: TRBV5-5; clone size: -; J gene: TRBJ1-1; CDR3 length: 18; D gene: -; CDR3 protein: CASSLGGIQGLMNTEAFF; CDR3 DNA: TGTGCCAGCAGCTTGGGGGGAATACAGGGCTTGATGAACACTGAAGCTTTCTTT
V gene: TRBV28; clone size: -; J gene: TRBJ2-7; CDR3 length: 13; D gene: -; CDR3 protein: CASSARGLREQYF; CDR3 DNA: TGTGCCAGCAGTGCCCGGGGACTTCGGGAGCAGTACTTC
V gene: TRBV5-5; clone size: -; J gene: TRBJ2-7; CDR3 length: 11; D gene: -; CDR3 protein: CASSWSYEQYF; CDR3 DNA: TGTGCCAGCAGCTGGAGCTACGAGCAGTACTTC
V gene: TRBV5-1; clone size: -; J gene: TRBJ2-1; CDR3 length: 17; D gene: -; CDR3 protein: CASSFRGGASSYNEQFF; CDR3 DNA: TGCGCCAGCAGCTTTAGGGGGGGGGCGAGCTCCTACAATGAGCAGTTCTTC
V gene: TRBV5-4; clone size: -; J gene: TRBJ1-1; CDR3 length: 16; D gene: -; CDR3 protein: CASSLGQLLQNTEAFF; CDR3 DNA: TGTGCCAGCAGCTTGGGTCAACTTCTTCAGAACACTGAAGCTTTCTTT
V gene: TRBV15; clone size: -; J gene: TRBJ1-1; CDR3 length: 14; D gene: -; CDR3 protein: CATSRDRGNTEAFF; CDR3 DNA: TGTGCCACCAGCAGAGACAGGGGCAACACTGAAGCTTTCTTT
V gene: TRBV10-1; clone size: -; J gene: TRBJ2-1; CDR3 length: 13; D gene: TRBD1; CDR3 protein: CATSRDRATEQFF; CDR3 DNA: TGCGCCACGTCCCGGGACAGGGCGACTGAGCAGTTCTTC
V gene: TRBV15; clone size: once; J gene: TRBJ2-7; CDR3 length: 12; D gene: -; CDR3 protein: CATRDIMDEQYF; CDR3 DNA: TGTGCCACCAGGGACATAATGGACGAGCAGTACTTC
V gene: TRBV25-1; clone size: -; J gene: TRBJ1-4; CDR3 length: 13; D gene: -; CDR3 protein: CASSPGGNEKLFF; CDR3 DNA: TGTGCCAGCAGTCCCGGGGGTAATGAAAAACTGTTTTTT
V gene: TRBV5-6; clone size: -; J gene: TRBJ2-7; CDR3 length: 11; D gene: -; CDR3 protein: CASSSNGEQYF; CDR3 DNA: TGTGCCAGCAGCAGCAACGGGGAGCAGTACTTC
V gene: TRBV28; clone size: -; J gene: TRBJ2-2; CDR3 length: 16; D gene: -; CDR3 protein: CATMPWAGPNTGELFF; CDR3 DNA: TGTGCCACTATGCCCTGGGCGGGTCCCAACACCGGGGAGCTGTTTTTT
V gene: TRBV4-1; clone size: -; J gene: TRBJ1-4; CDR3 length: 14; D gene: TRBD1; CDR3 protein: CASRDRGTGEKLFF; CDR3 DNA: TGCGCCAGCCGGGACAGGGGGACAGGTGAAAAACTGTTTTTT
V gene: TRBV7-3; clone size: once; J gene: TRBJ2-3; CDR3 length: 17; D gene: -; CDR3 protein: CASSPWDTLSSTDTQYF; CDR3 DNA: TGTGCCAGCAGCCCATGGGACACACTATCTAGCACAGATACGCAGTATTTT
V gene: TRBV7-8; clone size: -; J gene: TRBJ2-6; CDR3 length: 16; D gene: TRBD2; CDR3 protein: CASSLGGGSGANVLTF; CDR3 DNA: TGTGCCAGCAGCTTAGGGGGAGGGTCAGGGGCCAACGTCCTGACTTTC
V gene: TRBV6-1; clone size: -; J gene: TRBJ1-1; CDR3 length: 14; D gene: -; CDR3 protein: CASSEVRVAAEAFF; CDR3 DNA: TGTGCCAGCAGTGAAGTGCGGGTGGCAGCTGAAGCTTTCTTT
V gene: TRBV27; clone size: -; J gene: TRBJ1-2; CDR3 length: 14; D gene: -; CDR3 protein: CASSSHGQHYGYTF; CDR3 DNA: TGTGCCAGCAGTTCACATGGACAGCATTATGGCTACACCTTC
V gene: TRBV6-1; clone size: -; J gene: TRBJ2-2; CDR3 length: 15; D gene: TRBD1; CDR3 protein: CASRARQGVDGELFF; CDR3 DNA: TGTGCCAGCAGAGCCCGACAGGGGGTAGACGGGGAGCTGTTTTTT
V gene: TRBV19; clone size: -; J gene: TRBJ2-1; CDR3 length: 17; D gene: TRBD2; CDR3 protein: CASSTPQRGARNNEQFF; CDR3 DNA: TGTGCCAGTAGTACTCCTCAGCGGGGGGCTCGGAACAATGAGCAGTTCTTC
V gene: TRBV4-2; clone size: -; J gene: TRBJ2-7; CDR3 length: 18; D gene: TRBD2; CDR3 protein: CASGKAGTSGIYSYEQYF; CDR3 DNA: TGTGCCAGCGGAAAGGCCGGGACTAGCGGGATTTACTCCTACGAGCAGTACTTC
V gene: TRBV5-4; clone size: -; J gene: TRBJ2-1; CDR3 length: 15; D gene: TRBD2; CDR3 protein: CASSDPSGSHNEQFF; CDR3 DNA: TGTGCCAGCAGCGACCCTAGCGGGAGTCACAATGAGCAGTTCTTC
V gene: TRBV9; clone size: -; J gene: TRBJ2-2; CDR3 length: 16; D gene: TRBD1; CDR3 protein: CASSSRTGTNTGELFF; CDR3 DNA: TGTGCCAGCAGCTCACGGACAGGAACGAACACCGGGGAGCTGTTTTTT
V gene: TRBV5-3; clone size: -; J gene: TRBJ2-3; CDR3 length: 16; D gene: TRBD2; CDR3 protein: CARSPRLAGAPDTQYF; CDR3 DNA: TGTGCCAGAAGCCCGAGACTAGCGGGAGCCCCAGATACGCAGTATTTT
V gene: TRBV7-9; clone size: once; J gene: TRBJ1-2; CDR3 length: 13; D gene: -; CDR3 protein: CASSSDGGGGYTF; CDR3 DNA: TGTGCCAGCAGCTCAGACGGGGGAGGTGGCTACACCTTC
V gene: TRBV5-1; clone size: -; J gene: TRBJ1-1; CDR3 length: 16; D gene: TRBD1; CDR3 protein: CASSSTGTGVYTEAFF; CDR3 DNA: TGCGCCAGCAGCTCCACCGGGACAGGGGTATACACTGAAGCTTTCTTT
V gene: TRBV7-9; clone size: -; J gene: TRBJ2-7; CDR3 length: 16; D gene: -; CDR3 protein: CASSASPGANAYEQYF; CDR3 DNA: TGTGCCAGCAGCGCCTCTCCAGGGGCGAACGCCTACGAGCAGTACTTC
V gene: TRBV9; clone size: -; J gene: TRBJ1-1; CDR3 length: 16; D gene: -; CDR3 protein: CASSVGGESWNTEAFF; CDR3 DNA: TGTGCCAGCAGCGTAGGGGGGGAGTCGTGGAACACTGAAGCTTTCTTT
V gene: TRBV7-6; clone size: few; J gene: TRBJ2-1; CDR3 length: 16; D gene: TRBD2; CDR3 protein: CASSLNSGGDFNEQFF; CDR3 DNA: TGTGCCAGCAGCTTAAACAGCGGGGGTGACTTCAATGAGCAGTTCTTC
V gene: TRBV27; clone size: -; J gene: TRBJ2-7; CDR3 length: 13; D gene: -; CDR3 protein: CASSPNPLYEQYF; CDR3 DNA: TGTGCCAGCAGTCCTAACCCTTTGTACGAGCAGTACTTC
V gene: TRBV2; clone size: few; J gene: TRBJ1-5; CDR3 length: 11; D gene: -; CDR3 protein: CASSAGSPQHF; CDR3 DNA: TGTGCCAGCAGCGCAGGGTCTCCCCAGCATTTT
V gene: TRBV13; clone size: -; J gene: TRBJ2-3; CDR3 length: 15; D gene: -; CDR3 protein: CASSFRFSSTDTQYF; CDR3 DNA: TGTGCCAGCAGCTTCCGGTTCTCTAGCACAGATACGCAGTATTTT
V gene: TRBV19; clone size: -; J gene: TRBJ2-1; CDR3 length: 13; D gene: -; CDR3 protein: CASSMRTTNEQFF; CDR3 DNA: TGTGCCAGTAGTATGAGGACAACCAATGAGCAGTTCTTC